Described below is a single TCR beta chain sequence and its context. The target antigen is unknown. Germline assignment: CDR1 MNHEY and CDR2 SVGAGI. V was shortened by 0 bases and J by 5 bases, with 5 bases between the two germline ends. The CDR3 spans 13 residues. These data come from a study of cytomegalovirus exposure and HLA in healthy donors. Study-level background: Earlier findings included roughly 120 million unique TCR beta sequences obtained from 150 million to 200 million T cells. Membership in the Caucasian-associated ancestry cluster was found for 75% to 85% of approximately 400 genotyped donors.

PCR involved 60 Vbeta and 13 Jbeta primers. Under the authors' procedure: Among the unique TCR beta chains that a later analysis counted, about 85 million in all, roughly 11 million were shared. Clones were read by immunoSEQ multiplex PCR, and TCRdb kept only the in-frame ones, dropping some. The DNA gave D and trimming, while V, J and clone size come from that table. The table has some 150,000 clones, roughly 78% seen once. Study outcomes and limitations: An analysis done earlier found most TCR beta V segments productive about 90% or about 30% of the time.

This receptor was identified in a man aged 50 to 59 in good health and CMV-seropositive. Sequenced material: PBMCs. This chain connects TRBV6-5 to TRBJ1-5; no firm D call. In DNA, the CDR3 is TGTGCCAGCAGTTACTCGCCGGATCAGCCCCAGCATTTT. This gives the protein CASSYSPDQPQHF.